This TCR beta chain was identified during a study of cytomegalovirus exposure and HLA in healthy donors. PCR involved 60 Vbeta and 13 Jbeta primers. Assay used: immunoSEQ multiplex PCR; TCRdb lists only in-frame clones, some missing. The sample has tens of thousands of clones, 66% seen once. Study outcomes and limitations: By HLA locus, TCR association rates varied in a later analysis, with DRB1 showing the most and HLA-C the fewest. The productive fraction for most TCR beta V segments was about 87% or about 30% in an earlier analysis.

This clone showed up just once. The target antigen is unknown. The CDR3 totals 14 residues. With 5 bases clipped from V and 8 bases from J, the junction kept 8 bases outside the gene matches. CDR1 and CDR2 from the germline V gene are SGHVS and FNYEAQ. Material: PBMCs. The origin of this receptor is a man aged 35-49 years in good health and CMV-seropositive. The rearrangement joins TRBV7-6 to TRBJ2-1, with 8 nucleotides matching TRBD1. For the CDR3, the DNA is TGTGCCAGCAGCCGGGGCGGGACAGGCGATGAGCAGTTCTTC. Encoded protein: CASSRGGTGDEQFF.